Each of the 9 T cell receptor beta chains below was sequenced from the same sample in a study of tissue T cells after allogeneic stem cell transplantation. Time point denoted: mouse harvest day 14 after allogeneic transplant. Mouse grafts combined 10^7 T-cell-depleted bone marrow cells with 10^6 splenic CD5+ T cells. The assay was immunoSEQ multiplex PCR, and TCRdb's table has in-frame clones only and misses some. Here the sample spans approximately 2,000 clones, 35% to 50% being singletons. The sample was gut tissue. The source of these receptors is a female BALB/c mouse given C57BL/6 T cells with graft-versus-host disease after an allogeneic hematopoietic cell transplant.

Of note for this clone: Gene and germline names: mouse. From the germline J gene comes the end of the CDR3, since the read stops 1 residue before it. This sequence joins TRBV26 and TRBJ2-2, with 7 bases lining up with TRBD2. CDR1 is KGHPV and CDR2 is FQNQEV in the germline V gene (reference sequence). V dropped 3 bases and J dropped 4; count of bases not matched to a gene: 5. The CDR3 runs 15 residues. The DNA read from the CDR3 is TGTGCCAGCAGTCTCCTGGGGGAAGGCACCGGGCAGCTCTAC. This translates into CASSLLGEGTGQLY. The full CDR3 protein is CASSLLGEGTGQLYF.

As for this clone: Mouse gene names and germline throughout. Read sequence stops 1 residue before the CDR3 end, and the germline J gene provides the missing end. The chain employs TRBV20 and TRBJ1-6, with no clear D. TRBJ1-6 is an ORF for which the function is uncertain. The CDR3 length is 13 residues. Germline loops: CDR1 GFQATS, CDR2 STVNSAI. V lost 0 bases to trimming and J lost 5 bases, with 5 bases between them. The CDR3 here is CGAREQDNSPLYF. The covered CDR3 bases are TGTGGTGCTAGGGAGCAGGATAATTCGCCCCTCTAC.

A word on this clone: Gene names denote mouse genes. The sequence runs out 1 residue before the end of the CDR3; the remainder is reconstructed from the germline J gene. V and J are TRBV16 and TRBJ2-4, with 8 bases matching TRBD1. Trimming removed 2 bases from V and 5 bases from J; junction bases left unmatched: 0. CDR3 length equals 13 residues. The germline CDR1 and CDR2 sequences are SGHSA and FRNQAP. The sequenced CDR3 bases are TGTGCAAGCAGCTTAACAGGGGGAAACACCTTGTAC. Amino acid sequence: CASSLTGGNTLY. The whole CDR3 protein reads CASSLTGGNTLYF.

Regarding this clone: Gene names are the mouse ones. Read coverage stops 1 residue before the CDR3 terminus; the germline J gene supplies the remainder. V usage is TRBV13-2 and J usage is TRBJ1-3; 8 nucleotides line up with TRBD1. Trimming cost V 3 bases and J 1 base; bases outside gene matches: 0. Germline CDR1 and CDR2: NNHNN and SYGAGS (reference sequence). This CDR3 contains 14 residues. Incomplete CDR3 DNA: TGTGCCAGCGGTGGGACAGGGTCTGGAAATACGCTCTAT. It yields the protein CASGGTGSGNTLY. The complete CDR3 sequence is CASGGTGSGNTLYF.

Concerning this clone: Mouse germline and gene names are used. The DNA ends 1 residue before the CDR3 does, and the rest of the CDR3 is filled in from the germline J gene. This chain joins TRBV23 and TRBJ2-1; no DNA check was done on the table's D call, TRBD1. This CDR3 comprises 14 residues. Germline CDR1 and CDR2: KGHTA and FQNQQP. The CDR3 DNA, read in part, is TGCTCCAGCAGTCCCGACACTAACTATGCTGAGCAGTTC. Its protein is CSSSPDTNYAEQF. The complete CDR3 protein is CSSSPDTNYAEQFF.

This clone came up a few times. The germline and genes are mouse ones. With the read ending 1 residue before the CDR3 end, the germline J gene is used to fill in that end. The rearrangement joins TRBV3 to TRBJ2-7; TRBD2 matches at 10 bases. CDR1 is SNHLY, CDR2 FYNGKV, per germline (reference sequence). V was pared by 4 bases and J by 7 bases, with 4 bases of the junction left unmatched. The CDR3 consists of 13 residues. CDR3 DNA, as far as it was read: TGTGCCAGCAGCTCTGGGGGGGCGCGAGAACAGTAC. It encodes CASSSGGAREQY. The CDR3 in its entirety is CASSSGGAREQYF.

This clone was counted a few times. The germline and genes are mouse ones. The read gets to within 1 residue of the CDR3 end, and the germline J gene fills in the rest. The genes are TRBV23 and TRBJ1-3; the table assigns TRBD1, which was not confirmed against the DNA. Germline V CDR1 and CDR2: KGHTA, FQNQQP. This CDR3 is built from 14 residues. The CDR3 loop is CSSSQTGSGNTLYF. CDR3 bases read: TGCTCCAGCAGTCAAACAGGTTCTGGAAATACGCTCTAT. The variable domain in full, completed from reference TRBV23 and TRBJ1-3, reads DAAVTQKPRYLIKMKGQEAEMKCIPEKGHTAVFWYQQKQSKELKFLIYFQNQQPLDQIDMVKERFSAVCPSSSLCSLGIRTCEAEDSALYLCSSSQTGSGNTLYFGEGSRLIVV.

Remarks on this clone: Mouse gene names and germline throughout. Read sequence stops 1 residue before the CDR3 end, and the germline J gene provides the missing end. The chain uses TRBV1 and TRBJ2-4, with 7 bases fitting TRBD1. The CDR3 sequence is 14 residues long. Per germline, CDR1 NSQYPW and CDR2 LRSPGD (reference sequence). The ends lost 7 bases at V and 1 base at J; junction bases unmatched: 5. The CDR3 bases that were read are TGCACCTGCACCACAGGGGCGGGTCAAAACACCTTGTAC. This sequence encodes CTCTTGAGQNTLY. The complete CDR3 reads CTCTTGAGQNTLYF.

This clone has a handful of counts. Mouse names are used for the genes. The read finishes 1 residue shy of the CDR3 end, and the germline J gene is used to complete it. J is TRBJ2-3 and V is TRBV3; D may be TRBD1 (5 bases). V lost 1 base and J lost 3, with 11 bases in between. CDR1 and CDR2 (germline): SNHLY, FYNGKV (reference sequence). This CDR3 spans 15 amino acids. The part of the CDR3 DNA that was read is TGTGCCAGCAGCTTAGGGAGGGGAGGAGCAGAAACGCTGTAT. Translation: CASSLGRGGAETLY. The entire CDR3 is CASSLGRGGAETLYF.